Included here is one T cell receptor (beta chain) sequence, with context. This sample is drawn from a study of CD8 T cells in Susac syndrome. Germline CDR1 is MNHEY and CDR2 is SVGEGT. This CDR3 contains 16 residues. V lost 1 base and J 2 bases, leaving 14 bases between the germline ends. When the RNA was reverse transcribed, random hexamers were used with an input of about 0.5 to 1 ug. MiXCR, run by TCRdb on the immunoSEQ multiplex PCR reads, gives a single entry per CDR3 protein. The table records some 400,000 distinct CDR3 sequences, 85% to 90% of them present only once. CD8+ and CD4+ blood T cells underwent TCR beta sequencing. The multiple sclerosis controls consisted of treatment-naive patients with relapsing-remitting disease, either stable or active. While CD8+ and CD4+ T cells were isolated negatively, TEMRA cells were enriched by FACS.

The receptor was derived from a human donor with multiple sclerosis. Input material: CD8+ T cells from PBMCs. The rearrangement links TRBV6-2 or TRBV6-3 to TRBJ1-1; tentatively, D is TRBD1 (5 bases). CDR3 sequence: CASSYFNGAENTEAFF. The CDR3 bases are TGTGCCAGCAGTTACTTTAATGGGGCGGAAAACACTGAAGCTTTCTTT.